One and the same sample provided the 6 T cell receptor beta chains below, sequenced in a study of vaccination effects on CD4 cells after COVID-19 (dated by TCRdb to 2022 to 2024). No antigens are known for them. The library was generated by the immunoSEQ multiplex PCR assay. Not all clones reach the TCRdb copy of this immuneACCESS table, which keeps in-frame sequences only. Checked studies attribute under half of the gap to unresolved V genes and leave the rest unexplained. This sample holds about 70,000 clones; around 70% were observed only once. The biggest ten clones account for about 5% of the sample. In the ViraFEST assay, PBMC were stimulated with viral peptide pools, and antigen-specific CD4+ T cell clonotypes were then identified by expansion using TCR sequencing. After around 10 days of culture, CD4+ T cells were isolated with the EasySep CD4+ T cell isolation kit. Convalescent patients had PCR-confirmed SARS-CoV-2 infection between March and December 2020, before Alpha, Beta and Delta variants emerged in the United States.

Here the sequenced sample was CD4+ T cells from PBMCs cultured with HIV peptides, taken before COVID-19 vaccination. The sample's cell subset or site label, in plain terms: HIV-1 Nef peptide pool negative control/reference culture. These receptors all come from a human donor who had a prior SARS-CoV-2 infection.

This sequence joins TRBV5-6 and TRBJ2-2; D ambiguous. CDR1 is SGHDT and CDR2 is YYEEEE in the germline V gene. The CDR3 totals 13 residues. V was clipped by 0 bases and J by 3 bases, with 3 bases between them. The CDR3 region has the DNA TGTGCCAGCAGCTTGGTGTACACCGGGGAGCTGTTTTTT. Amino acids: CASSLVYTGELFF.

The rearrangement joins TRBV9 to TRBJ1-5, with D maybe TRBD1 (5 bases). The CDR3 runs to 13 residues. Germline V gene data show CDR1 as SGDLS and CDR2 as YYNGEE. V was clipped by 3 bases and J by 3 bases, with 7 bases between them. CDR3 residues: CASSAGDNQPQHF. The CDR3 bases are TGTGCCAGCAGCGCGGGGGACAATCAGCCCCAGCATTTT.

Only a few counts were recorded for this clone. The J gene is TRBJ1-1, the V gene TRBV12-5; D perhaps matches TRBD1 (5 bases). V lost 1 base, J lost 5 bases, and 8 bases lay in between. The CDR3 loop spans 13 amino acids. Germline V gene sequence: CDR1 LGHNT, CDR2 FRNRAP. The CDR3 is CASGLAGGTEAFF. DNA of the CDR3: TGTGCTAGTGGTTTGGCGGGGGGGACTGAAGCTTTCTTT.

This clone was seen a few times. The rearrangement joins TRBV19 to TRBJ1-5; D unresolved. The ends were cut back, 4 bases at V and 7 bases at J, with 17 bases in the middle. Germline lookup yields CDR1 LNHDA and CDR2 SQIVND (reference sequence). The CDR3 contains 15 residues. CDR3 loop: CASSTLTGGNQPQHF. CDR3 bases: TGTGCCAGTAGTACTTTAACGGGAGGGAACCAGCCCCAGCATTTT. Combining the CDR3 with reference TRBV19 and TRBJ1-5 gives the whole variable domain DGGITQSPKYLFRKEGQNVTLSCEQNLNHDAMYWYRQDPGQGLRLIYYSQIVNDFQKGDIAEGYSVSREKKESFPLTVTSAQKNPTAFYLCASSTLTGGNQPQHFGDGTRLSIL.

The chain combines TRBV6-2 or TRBV6-3 with TRBJ2-7; possible D gene TRBD1, 5 bases. This CDR3 comprises 12 residues. Germline V lookup: CDR1 MNHEY, CDR2 SVGEGT. Between the trimmed V and J ends, which lost 5 bases and 4 bases, there was a span of 9 bases. CDR3: CASSKRQYEQYF. The DNA for the CDR3 is TGTGCCAGCAGTAAGAGACAGTACGAGCAGTACTTC.

The chain is built from TRBV24-1 and TRBJ2-5; 7 positions agree with TRBD2. This CDR3 has 15 residues. CDR1 and CDR2 (germline): KGHDR, SFDVKD. The V and J ends lost 3 bases and 4 bases, in that order; junction bases with no gene match: 7. DNA for the CDR3: TGTGCCACCAGTGATCGGATTGGCGGGGGAGAGACCCAGTACTTC. Translating gives CATSDRIGGGETQYF.